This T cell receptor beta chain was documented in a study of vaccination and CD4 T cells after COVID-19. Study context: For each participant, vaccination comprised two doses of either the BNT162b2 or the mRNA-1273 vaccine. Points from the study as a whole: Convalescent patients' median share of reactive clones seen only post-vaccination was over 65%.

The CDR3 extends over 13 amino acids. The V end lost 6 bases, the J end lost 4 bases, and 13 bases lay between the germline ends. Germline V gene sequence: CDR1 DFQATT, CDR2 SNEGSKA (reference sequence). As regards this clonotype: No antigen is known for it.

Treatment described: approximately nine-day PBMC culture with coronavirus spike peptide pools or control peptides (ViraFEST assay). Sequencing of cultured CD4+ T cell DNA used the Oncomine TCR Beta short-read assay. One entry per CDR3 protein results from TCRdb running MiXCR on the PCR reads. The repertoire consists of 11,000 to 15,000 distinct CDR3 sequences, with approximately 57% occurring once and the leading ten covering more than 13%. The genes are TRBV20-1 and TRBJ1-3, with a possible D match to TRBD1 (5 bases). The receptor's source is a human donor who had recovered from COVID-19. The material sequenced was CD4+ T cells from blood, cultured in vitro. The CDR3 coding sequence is TGCAGTGCCGCCGCGCAGGGCGGAAACACCATATATTTT. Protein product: CSAAAQGGNTIYF.